This entry describes one T cell receptor (beta chain). Its specific antigen is unknown. No quality values exist for individual bases; no much larger clone is one base distant. The immunoSEQ Assay, a bias-controlled multiplex PCR, was used to amplify TCRbeta CDR3 regions from genomic DNA. Per the authors' processing: Within the assay, amplification of reference gene primers was used to estimate how many nucleated cells each sample contained. Sequence reads were collapsed and filtered to measure the absolute abundance of every unique TCRbeta CDR3 rearrangement. For each sample, productive Simpson clonality was calculated as the square root of Simpson's diversity index over productive rearrangements. TCRdb took this table from immuneACCESS and kept in-frame rearrangements with V and J called. Such tables lack part of the clones; where checked against another copy, unresolved V genes explain under half of the gap, and the rest is unexplained. D and trimming come from the DNA, and the V and J calls and clone size come from that table. The sample contains about 250,000 clones, around four fifths of them found a single time. Around 6.4% of the sample is in the top ten clones.

This sample is part of a study of blood T cell repertoires in COVID-19 (dated by TCRdb to between 2020 and 2021). Describing the broader study: Collaborator samples came from the United States, Italy and Spain and covered acute and convalescent phases of COVID-19. A freely available public database, intended as a resource for researchers studying the immune response to SARS-CoV-2, is where the repertoires were released. Sample metadata almost always included a de-identified subject ID, COVID-19 status, age in years and sex. Samples came from the ongoing ImmuneRACE study (first 160 participants) plus 1,254 subjects from 6 global collaborators. The dataset comprised deeply sampled blood TCRbeta repertoires from subjects exposed to, actively infected with, or recovered from COVID-19. HLA class I and class II types, where available, came from metadata supplied by the sample provider rather than from assay-based typing. The material from the prospective study consisted of cDNA or gDNA derived from T cells, B-cell-depleted T cells, or PBMCs.

Germline trimming: 4 bases from V, 7 bases from J; junction bases outside gene matches: 6. CDR1 and CDR2, looked up from the germline V gene, are MGHDK and SYGVNS. Including cysteine and phenylalanine, the CDR3 has 14 amino acids. Left in the record is the CDR3 DNA by itself, 42 bases read in frame from the first base. The collaborating institutions used their own protocols to collect whole blood in K2EDTA tubes. For TCRbeta analysis, collaborator samples were shipped as frozen whole blood, as isolated PBMCs, or as DNA extracted from either sample type. Results and caveats for the whole study, not just this receptor: How much clinical and demographic metadata was included differed by source and by participant, and the metadata was provided uncurated.

The receptor was isolated from a woman in her fifties or sixties with active or convalescent COVID-19. Input material: peripheral blood. The rearranged chain carries TRBV25-1 and TRBJ2-5; a stretch of 10 junction bases matches TRBD2. The CDR3 protein: CASSAGGLAMTQYF. The DNA sequence is given as TGTGCCAGCAGTGCAGGGGGACTAGCGATGACCCAGTACTTC.